Below, 10 T cell receptor beta chains from the same sample are listed, as sequenced in a study of cytomegalovirus exposure and HLA in healthy donors. Measured with immunoSEQ multiplex PCR; TCRdb has only the in-frame clones, and not every one. The table shows 140,000 to 150,000 clones, with 85% to 95% occurring only once. Source material: PBMCs. These receptors were collected from a man between 18 and 35 years old in good health and CMV-seropositive.

The V call is TRBV5-1, the J call TRBJ2-1, with TRBD2 matching 7 bases. V dropped 4 bases and J dropped 4; count of bases not matched to a gene: 2. The germline V gene encodes CDR1 SGHRS and CDR2 YFSETQ. The length of the CDR3 is 13 residues. The CDR3 protein is CASSAGVYNEQFF. The CDR3 coding sequence is TGCGCCAGCAGCGCGGGGGTATACAATGAGCAGTTCTTC.

CDR3 nucleotide sequence: TGTGCCAGCAGCGTCACGGGACTAGCGGGAACAGACGATGGGGATACGCAGTATTTT. This encodes CASSVTGLAGTDDGDTQYF. The chain carries TRBV9 and TRBJ2-3, with 13 bases fitting TRBD2. The ends lost 2 bases at V and 6 bases at J; junction bases unmatched: 15. CDR1 and CDR2 (germline): SGDLS, YYNGEE. This CDR3 has 19 amino acids.

The chain uses TRBV9 and TRBJ2-7; possibly TRBD2 for D (6 bases). This CDR3 has 15 residues. Trimming removed 0 bases at V and 6 bases at J, with 16 bases between. Germline V gene lookup returns CDR1 SGDLS and CDR2 YYNGEE. CDR3 nucleotide sequence: TGTGCCAGCAGCGTAGATGGCGGGGCCGACATCGAGCAGTACTTC. This gives the protein CASSVDGGADIEQYF.

This chain's CDR3 is CAISPSTGVNEQFF. The CDR3 DNA sequence: TGTGCCATCAGTCCGTCAACAGGGGTTAATGAGCAGTTCTTC. This chain uses TRBV10-3 with TRBJ2-1; 7 bases match TRBD1. Germline-derived CDR1 and CDR2 are ENHRY and SYGVKD. The CDR3 has 14 residues. With 5 bases clipped from V and 7 bases from J, the junction kept 8 bases outside the gene matches.

CDR3 sequence reads: CASSLGSRNGYTF. The CDR3 DNA reads TGTGCCAGCAGCTTGGGGAGTCGGAATGGCTACACCTTC. The gene calls are TRBV5-6 and TRBJ1-2; D not certain. V was clipped by 0 bases and J by 6 bases, with 9 bases between them. Germline V gene sequence: CDR1 SGHDT, CDR2 YYEEEE. The CDR3 is 13 residues long.

The V gene is TRBV28, the J gene TRBJ2-7, with 8 bases matching TRBD1. V was clipped by 4 bases and J by 3 bases; unmatched bases: 5. CDR3 length: 14 amino acids. Per the germline V gene, CDR1 is MDHEN and CDR2 is SYDVKM. The DNA for the CDR3 is TGTGCCAGCAGTTCCTACAGGGGGAACTACGAGCAGTACTTC. Amino acid sequence: CASSSYRGNYEQYF.

This chain joins TRBV6-6 and TRBJ2-7; D may be TRBD2 (5 bases). Germline V CDR1 and CDR2: MNHNY, SVGAGI (reference sequence). Trimming took 2 bases from V and 3 from J, leaving 8 bases between them. The CDR3 length is 13 residues. The chain's CDR3 is CASSYRAGYEQYF. Written as DNA, the CDR3 is TGTGCCAGCAGTTACAGGGCGGGCTACGAGCAGTACTTC.

The chain is built from TRBV7-9 and TRBJ1-5; TRBD1 matches at 10 bases. J lost 3 bases, V lost 1 base, and 6 bases had no gene match. From germline, CDR1 is SEHNR and CDR2 FQNEAQ (reference sequence). CDR3 length: 17 residues. CDR3 amino acids: CASSLEPGQGFNQPQHF. CDR3 sequence (DNA): TGTGCCAGCAGCTTAGAGCCGGGACAGGGGTTCAATCAGCCCCAGCATTTT.

A few counts support this clone. This chain uses TRBV27 with TRBJ1-2, with D tentatively TRBD1 (5 bases). The CDR3 contains 14 residues. The germline V and J ends were trimmed by 9 bases and 1 base, with 15 bases remaining between them. From germline, CDR1 is MNHEY and CDR2 SMNVEV (reference sequence). The CDR3 loop reads CASRGKTVNYGYTF. As DNA, the CDR3 is TGTGCCAGTCGAGGCAAGACAGTTAACTATGGCTACACCTTC.

This chain uses TRBV11-3 with TRBJ2-2; tentative D call: TRBD1 (6 bases). This CDR3 has 14 amino acids. Germline CDR1 and CDR2: SGHNT and YENEEA. V dropped 3 bases and J dropped 8 bases, with 13 bases sitting between them. For the CDR3, the DNA is TGTGCCAGCAGCTTGACAGGCCCGTCGGGGGAGCTGTTTTTT. Translated, it gives CASSLTGPSGELFF.